The 29 T cell receptor beta chains presented below share a single source sample, sequenced in a study of blood T cell repertoires in COVID-19. Measured with immunoSEQ multiplex PCR; TCRdb has only the in-frame clones, and not every one. This table has tens of thousands of clones, 90% appearing once. The sequencing sample was made of peripheral blood. All receptors derive from a woman of 80 years or more with active COVID-19.

The rearrangement uses TRBV11-2 and TRBJ2-7; TRBD2 agrees at 9 bases. V shed 4 bases and J 6 bases; nucleotides not matched to a gene: 4. Germline-derived CDR1 and CDR2 are SGHAT and FQNNGV. The CDR3 is 13 residues long. The CDR3 reads CASSSGLALEQYF. In nucleotides, the CDR3 is TGTGCCAGCAGCTCGGGACTAGCCCTCGAGCAGTACTTC. The variable domain in full, with the rest retrieved from reference TRBV11-2 and TRBJ2-7, is EAGVAQSPRYKIIEKRQSVAFWCNPISGHATLYWYQQILGQGPKLLIQFQNNGVVDDSQLPKDRFSAERLKGVDSTLKIQPAKLEDSAVYLCASSSGLALEQYFGPGTRLTVT.

The chain joins TRBV6-5 to TRBJ1-2; D possibly corresponds to TRBD1 (5 bases). V was clipped by 6 bases and J by 2 bases, with 10 bases between them. The CDR3 length is 13 residues. The germline V gene encodes CDR1 MNHEY and CDR2 SVGAGI. DNA of the CDR3: TGTGCCAGCAGCTTGCAGGGAAACTATGGCTACACCTTC. It yields the protein CASSLQGNYGYTF.

The rearrangement uses TRBV24-1 and TRBJ1-6; 7 bases are shared with TRBD1. Germline V gene lookup returns CDR1 KGHDR and CDR2 SFDVKD. The V gene end was trimmed by 4 bases and the J gene end by 16 bases; junction bases not matched to a gene: 6. The CDR3 sequence is 12 residues long. CDR3 bases: TGTGCCACCAGTGAGAGGACAGGCCCTCTCCACTTT. Residues: CATSERTGPLHF.

J is TRBJ2-6 and V is TRBV5-1; 11 bases line up with TRBD1. V dropped 4 bases and J dropped 3; count of bases not matched to a gene: 6. This CDR3 contains 17 residues. Germline values: CDR1 SGHRS, CDR2 YFSETQ. CDR3 protein: CASSTGQGALGANVLTF. Here the CDR3 DNA reads TGCGCCAGCAGCACCGGACAGGGGGCGCTTGGGGCCAACGTCCTGACTTTC.

The chain joins TRBV25-1 to TRBJ2-7, with D possibly TRBD2 on 6 matching bases. V lost 6 bases and J lost 2, with 17 bases in between. The germline V gene encodes CDR1 MGHDK and CDR2 SYGVNS. There are 15 residues in the CDR3. CDR3 region: CASSGGGDQPYEQYV. Written as DNA, the CDR3 is TGTGCCAGCAGCGGGGGTGGGGATCAACCCTACGAGCAGTACGTC.

The chain has TRBV27 and TRBJ2-3; the match to TRBD1 covers 7 bases. The CDR3 runs 14 residues. Trimming removed 7 bases from V and 3 bases from J; junction bases left unmatched: 7. Germline CDR1 is MNHEY and CDR2 is SMNVEV (reference sequence). As DNA, the CDR3 is TGTGCCAGCAAGATACAGGGGAGTACAGATACGCAGTATTTT. Its protein is CASKIQGSTDTQYF.

The chain carries TRBV5-1 and TRBJ1-1, with 7 bases fitting TRBD1. The CDR3 sequence is 15 residues long. The germline V gene encodes CDR1 SGHRS and CDR2 YFSETQ. With V trimmed by 4 bases and J by 1 base, 7 bases remained unmatched. CDR3 DNA sequence: TGCGCCAGCAGCGGGGGGACAGCCGCGAACACTGAAGCTTTCTTT. Encoded protein: CASSGGTAANTEAFF.

The V call is TRBV2, the J call TRBJ2-3; D gene ambiguous. Germline-derived CDR1 and CDR2 are SNHLY and FYNNEI. V lost 3 bases and J lost 3, with 13 bases in between. The CDR3 totals 15 residues. The chain's CDR3 is CASSDNLRSTDTQYF. The CDR3 nucleotides read TGTGCCAGCAGTGACAACCTACGAAGTACAGATACGCAGTATTTT.

The genes are TRBV4-1 and TRBJ2-2; possibly TRBD1 for D (6 bases). Trimming shortened V by 0 bases and J by 4 bases, and 15 bases separated the two germline ends. Germline lookup yields CDR1 MGHRA and CDR2 YSYEKL. This CDR3 region has 17 residues. The CDR3 bases are TGCGCCAGCAGCCAAGAAAGGGCAGGGGTAGGCACCGGGGAGCTGTTTTTT. Translated, it gives CASSQERAGVGTGELFF.

J is TRBJ2-1 and V is TRBV5-4; D may be TRBD2 (6 bases). This CDR3 comprises 14 residues. Germline CDR1 reads SGHNT; CDR2 reads YYREEE (reference sequence). Trimming took off 5 bases at V and 3 bases at J, with 12 bases between the two ends. The CDR3 DNA sequence: TGTGCCAGCAGTCGCGCGGGGTTCTACAATGAGCAGTTCTTC. This sequence encodes CASSRAGFYNEQFF.

This rearrangement joins TRBV5-1 to TRBJ2-5; weak D call: TRBD1 (5 bases). The V gene lost 0 bases and the J gene lost 5 bases, with 5 bases spanning the gap. The length of the CDR3 is 12 residues. Germline CDR1 and CDR2: SGHRS and YFSETQ. CDR3 loop: CASSLEGETQYF. In DNA, the CDR3 is TGCGCCAGCAGCTTGGAGGGGGAGACCCAGTACTTC.

The chain couples TRBV11-2 to TRBJ2-5, with 10 bases identical to TRBD1. The CDR3 sequence is 14 residues long. CDR1 and CDR2 from the germline V gene are SGHAT and FQNNGV. V shed 5 bases and J 7 bases; nucleotides not matched to a gene: 7. The CDR3 coding sequence is TGTGCCAGCAGCCTGGGGACAGGGGAGGGGACCCAGTACTTC. Translated, it gives CASSLGTGEGTQYF.

V and J are TRBV2 and TRBJ1-1; tentatively, D is TRBD1 (5 bases). This CDR3 is 13 amino acids long. Between the trimmed V and J ends, which lost 4 bases and 1 base, there was a span of 7 bases. CDR1 and CDR2 (germline): SNHLY, FYNNEI. DNA for the CDR3: TGTGCCAGCAGTGCCAGGGCGAACACTGAAGCTTTCTTT. It yields the protein CASSARANTEAFF.

The CDR3 sequence is CASSFLPGTSGLNEQFF. The CDR3 region has the DNA TGTGCCAGCAGTTTCCTCCCCGGGACTAGCGGCCTCAATGAGCAGTTCTTC. The V gene is TRBV27, the J gene TRBJ2-1, with 11 bases aligning to TRBD2. The CDR3 is 17 residues long. J gave up 6 bases and V 3 bases, and 10 bases lay outside the gene matches. Germline CDR1 and CDR2: MNHEY and SMNVEV (reference sequence).

This rearrangement joins TRBV28 to TRBJ1-4; D is perhaps TRBD1 (5 bases). The V gene lost 7 bases and the J gene lost 4 bases, with 19 bases spanning the gap. This CDR3 has 16 amino acids. From germline, CDR1 is MDHEN and CDR2 SYDVKM. The CDR3 DNA is TGTGCCAGCACCTTTGCGGGGGGGGACGGTAATGAAAAACTGTTTTTT. This codes for CASTFAGGDGNEKLFF.

The gene calls are TRBV28 and TRBJ2-1, with D perhaps TRBD1 (5 bases). This CDR3 region has 16 residues. Germline V gene sequence: CDR1 MDHEN, CDR2 SYDVKM. V lost 5 bases to trimming and J lost 7 bases, with 21 bases between them. The CDR3 DNA is TGTGCCAGCAGTCCTACGACAGTATCGATGGAAAATGAGCAGTTCTTC. It translates to CASSPTTVSMENEQFF.

The chain carries TRBV11-2 and TRBJ1-1, with D possibly matching TRBD1 (5 bases). The ends were cut back, 5 bases at V and 3 bases at J, with 16 bases in the middle. The germline V gene encodes CDR1 SGHAT and CDR2 FQNNGV. The CDR3 consists of 15 residues. The CDR3: CASSPRQAGDTEAFF. The DNA for the CDR3 is TGTGCCAGCAGCCCCCGCCAGGCGGGGGACACTGAAGCTTTCTTT.

The V and J genes are TRBV5-1 and TRBJ2-7, with 11 bases identical to TRBD1. The V segment lost 0 bases and the J segment 3 bases; nucleotides outside the gene matches: 17. In germline, CDR1 is SGHRS, CDR2 YFSETQ. The CDR3 sequence is 20 residues long. The CDR3, as DNA: TGCGCCAGCAGCTTGGCCGGGACAGGGGGAGCGGCGTTAGCGTACTACGAGCAGTACTTC. It translates to CASSLAGTGGAALAYYEQYF.

The rearrangement joins TRBV19 to TRBJ1-4; 10 positions agree with TRBD1. J was trimmed by 4 bases and V by 4 bases; bases with no gene match: 3. The CDR3 is 15 amino acids. CDR1 is LNHDA, CDR2 SQIVND, per germline (reference sequence). The CDR3 region is CASSKRDRGNEKLFF. As DNA, the CDR3 is TGTGCCAGTAGTAAACGGGACAGGGGTAATGAAAAACTGTTTTTT.

The chain uses TRBV7-8 and TRBJ2-5; 7 nucleotides agree with TRBD1. Germline loops: CDR1 SGHVS, CDR2 FQNEAQ. This CDR3 has 18 residues. J lost 5 bases, V lost 0 bases, and 15 bases had no gene match. The CDR3 loop reads CASSLARQTGEFKETQYF. The CDR3 DNA reads as TGTGCCAGCAGCTTAGCGAGGCAAACAGGGGAATTTAAGGAGACCCAGTACTTC.

The V and J genes are TRBV19 and TRBJ2-7, with TRBD1 matching over 7 bases. Germline V CDR1 and CDR2: LNHDA, SQIVND (reference sequence). Trimming removed 5 bases from V and 4 bases from J; junction bases left unmatched: 11. This CDR3 has 15 residues. The CDR3 region is CASSAPKGARYEQYF. CDR3 coding DNA: TGTGCCAGTAGTGCCCCCAAGGGGGCGCGGTACGAGCAGTACTTC.

The chain carries TRBV6-5 and TRBJ1-6, with TRBD1 as a possible D gene (6 bases). CDR3 length equals 13 residues. V shed 6 bases and J shed 7 bases, with 10 bases lying between them. Per the germline V gene, CDR1 is MNHEY and CDR2 is SVGAGI. CDR3 DNA sequence: TGTGCCAGCAGCTTACAGGGAAATTCACCCCTCCACTTT. Its translation: CASSLQGNSPLHF.

For the CDR3, the DNA is TGTGCCAGCAGAGCCAGGGGGATGAACACTGAAGCTTTCTTT. It translates to CASRARGMNTEAFF. The chain has TRBV2 and TRBJ1-1; 7 bases are shared with TRBD1. There are 14 residues in the CDR3. J was trimmed by 0 bases and V by 6 bases; bases with no gene match: 4. Germline CDR1 reads SNHLY; CDR2 reads FYNNEI.

The V call is TRBV6-1, the J call TRBJ1-1; D remains ambiguous. The CDR3 has 12 amino acids. The germline gives CDR1 MNHNS, CDR2 SASEGT. Trimming removed 0 bases at V and 8 bases at J, with 7 bases between. The CDR3 is CASSEAEREAFF. The DNA for the CDR3 is TGTGCCAGCAGTGAAGCGGAGAGGGAAGCTTTCTTT.

This clone was seen a handful of times. This sequence joins TRBV5-1 and TRBJ2-2, with 9 bases fitting TRBD1. Germline assignment: CDR1 SGHRS and CDR2 YFSETQ. The CDR3 covers 15 residues. The J segment lost 5 bases and the V segment lost 0 bases, leaving 2 bases of the junction unmatched. The CDR3 reads CASSLGTGATGELFF. DNA for the CDR3: TGCGCCAGCAGCTTGGGGACAGGGGCAACCGGGGAGCTGTTTTTT.

The V gene is TRBV5-1, the J gene TRBJ2-2, with no clear D. V was cut by 0 bases and J by 2 bases, with 11 bases left in between. The CDR3 is made up of 16 amino acids. Per the germline V gene, CDR1 is SGHRS and CDR2 is YFSETQ. The CDR3: CASSLAVPTNTGELFF. CDR3 DNA: TGCGCCAGCAGCTTGGCCGTTCCAACTAACACCGGGGAGCTGTTTTTT.

The chain couples TRBV11-2 to TRBJ2-1; D possibly corresponds to TRBD2 (6 bases). This CDR3 spans 15 amino acids. Germline assignment: CDR1 SGHAT and CDR2 FQNNGV. V dropped 1 base and J dropped 3 bases, with 10 bases sitting between them. CDR3 region: CASSLVWEVYNEQFF. In nucleotides, the CDR3 is TGTGCCAGCAGCTTAGTTTGGGAGGTCTACAATGAGCAGTTCTTC. Drawing the rest from reference TRBV11-2 and TRBJ2-1, the complete variable domain is EAGVAQSPRYKIIEKRQSVAFWCNPISGHATLYWYQQILGQGPKLLIQFQNNGVVDDSQLPKDRFSAERLKGVDSTLKIQPAKLEDSAVYLCASSLVWEVYNEQFFGPGTRLTVL.

The V gene is TRBV5-4, the J gene TRBJ2-1; 7 bases match TRBD2. The trim removed 0 bases at V and 4 bases at J, leaving 4 bases unmatched. The CDR3 has 15 amino acids. The germline V gene encodes CDR1 SGHNT and CDR2 YYREEE (reference sequence). CDR3 DNA: TGTGCCAGCAGCTTGGTCGGCGGGAGTTACAATGAGCAGTTCTTC. Translating it yields CASSLVGGSYNEQFF.

In DNA form, the CDR3 reads TGTGCCAGCAGCTTCTCCGGGACACAAACCGGGGAGCTGTTTTTT. Amino acids: CASSFSGTQTGELFF. This chain uses TRBV7-2 with TRBJ2-2; possibly TRBD1 for D (6 bases). Trimming removed 3 bases from V and 5 bases from J, with 13 bases in between. Per the germline V gene, CDR1 is SGHTA and CDR2 is FQGNSA. The CDR3 contains 15 residues.